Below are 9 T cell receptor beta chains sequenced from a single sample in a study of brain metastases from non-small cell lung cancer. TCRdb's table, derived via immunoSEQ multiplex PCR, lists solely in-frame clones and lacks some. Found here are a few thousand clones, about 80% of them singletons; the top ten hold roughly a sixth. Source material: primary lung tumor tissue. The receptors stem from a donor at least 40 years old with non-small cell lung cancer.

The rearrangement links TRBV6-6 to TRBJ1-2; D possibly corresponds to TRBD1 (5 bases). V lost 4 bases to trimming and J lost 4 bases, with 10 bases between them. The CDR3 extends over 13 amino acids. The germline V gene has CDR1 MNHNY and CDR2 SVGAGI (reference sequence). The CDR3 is CASSFRDGYGYTF. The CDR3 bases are TGTGCCAGCAGTTTCCGGGACGGCTATGGCTACACCTTC.

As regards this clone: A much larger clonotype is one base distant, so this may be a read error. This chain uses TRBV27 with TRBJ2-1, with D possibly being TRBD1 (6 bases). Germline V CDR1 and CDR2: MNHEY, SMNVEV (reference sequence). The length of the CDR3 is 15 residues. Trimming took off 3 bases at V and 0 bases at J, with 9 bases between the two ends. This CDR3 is CASSLDSFSYNEQFF. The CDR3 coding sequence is TGTGCCAGCAGTTTGGACAGCTTCTCCTACAATGAGCAGTTCTTC.

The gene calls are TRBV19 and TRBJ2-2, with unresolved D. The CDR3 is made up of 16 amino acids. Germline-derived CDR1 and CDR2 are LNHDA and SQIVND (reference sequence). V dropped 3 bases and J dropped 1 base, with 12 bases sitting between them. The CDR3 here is CASSMWRGLNTGELFF. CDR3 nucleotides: TGTGCCAGTAGTATGTGGAGAGGCCTGAACACCGGGGAGCTGTTTTTT.

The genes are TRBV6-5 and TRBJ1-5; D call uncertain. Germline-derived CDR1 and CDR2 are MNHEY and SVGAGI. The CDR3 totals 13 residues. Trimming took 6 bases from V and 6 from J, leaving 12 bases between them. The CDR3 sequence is CASSPDWVQPQHF. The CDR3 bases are TGTGCCAGCAGCCCCGACTGGGTTCAGCCCCAGCATTTT.

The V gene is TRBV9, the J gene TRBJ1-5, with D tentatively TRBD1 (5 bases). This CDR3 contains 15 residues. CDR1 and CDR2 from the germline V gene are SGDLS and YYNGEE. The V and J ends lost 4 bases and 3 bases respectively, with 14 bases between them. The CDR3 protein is CASSIFRQLNQPQHF. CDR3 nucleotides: TGTGCCAGCAGCATATTCAGACAGCTCAATCAGCCCCAGCATTTT.

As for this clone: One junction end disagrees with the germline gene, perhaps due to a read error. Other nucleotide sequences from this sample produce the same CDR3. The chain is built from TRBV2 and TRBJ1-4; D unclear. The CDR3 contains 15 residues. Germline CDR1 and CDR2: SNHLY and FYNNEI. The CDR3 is CASSETAATNEKLFF. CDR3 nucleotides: TGTGCTAGCAGTGAAACAGCCGCAACTAATGAAAAACTGTTTTTT.

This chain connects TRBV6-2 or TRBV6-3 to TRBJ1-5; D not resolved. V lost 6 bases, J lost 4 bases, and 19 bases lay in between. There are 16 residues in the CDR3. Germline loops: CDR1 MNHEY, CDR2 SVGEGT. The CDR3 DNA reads TGTGCCAGCAGCCGGACCGGGGATTCGAGGAATCAGCCCCAGCATTTT. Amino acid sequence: CASSRTGDSRNQPQHF.

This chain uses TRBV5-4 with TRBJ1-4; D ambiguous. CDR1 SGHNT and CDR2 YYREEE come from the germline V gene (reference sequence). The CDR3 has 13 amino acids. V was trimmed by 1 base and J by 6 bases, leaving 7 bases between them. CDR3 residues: CASSLRTHEKLFF. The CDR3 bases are TGTGCCAGCAGCTTGCGAACACATGAAAAACTGTTTTTT.

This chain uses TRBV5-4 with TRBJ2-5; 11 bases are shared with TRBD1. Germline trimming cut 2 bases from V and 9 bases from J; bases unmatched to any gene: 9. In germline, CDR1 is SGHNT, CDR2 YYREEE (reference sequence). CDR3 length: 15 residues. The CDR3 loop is CASSFGQGALGAQYF. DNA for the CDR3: TGTGCCAGCAGCTTTGGACAGGGGGCTCTTGGGGCCCAGTACTTC.